Listed here is a single T cell receptor beta chain. The target antigen is unknown. The sorting of PBMCs gave CD4+ and CD8+ T cells. This sample is drawn from a study of CD8+ T cells in alopecia areata. Whole-study findings and limits: Although TCR sharing was seen in mice, sharing across patients was less clear, possibly for HLA-related reasons. Normal scalp had lower clonality than lesional scalp, with alopecia totalis/universalis lesions showing this most strongly. Resident alphabeta T cells of normal skin are also sequenced in scalp samples.

Trimming removed 5 bases from V and 6 bases from J, with 16 bases in between. The CDR3 covers 14 residues. Germline CDR1 and CDR2: MNHEY and SMNVEV (reference sequence). As the sequencing template, cDNA was produced by extracting RNA and reverse transcribing it. Method: immunoSEQ multiplex PCR; TCRdb's copy keeps in-frame clones and lacks some. This table has over 150,000 clones, about 56% appearing once. Sequenced material: CD8+ T cells sorted from blood. This clonotype was sampled from a human donor in good health. The V call is TRBV27, the J call TRBJ2-5; unclear D gene. For the CDR3, the DNA is TGTGCCAGCAGTCTGAAGGCCCTCCCACAGACCCAGTACTTC. Translation gives CASSLKALPQTQYF.